This T cell receptor (beta chain) emerged from a study of blood T cell repertoires in COVID-19. As for the study in general: T cells, B-cell-depleted T cells, or PBMCs supplied cDNA or gDNA.

In the study's own analysis: Estimates of nucleated cell counts were drawn from the amplification of reference gene primers. Data came from immunoSEQ multiplex PCR; TCRdb stores just in-frame clones and leaves some out. For V, J and clone size, that table is used; D and trimming come from the DNA. The sample lists approximately 170,000 clones; around 89% were seen once. Trimming cost V 4 bases and J 5 bases, with 15 bases left between them. The CDR3 extends over 15 amino acids. Germline V gives CDR1 ENHRY, CDR2 SYGVKD. The rearrangement uses TRBV10-3 and TRBJ2-1; a weak D match, TRBD2 (6 bases). The TCR was taken from a man younger than 35 who had recovered from COVID-19. Sequencing was performed on peripheral blood. The CDR3 nucleotides read TGTGCCATCAGTGGAACTCGAGGCGGGGACAATGAGCAGTTCTTC. As protein: CAISGTRGGDNEQFF.